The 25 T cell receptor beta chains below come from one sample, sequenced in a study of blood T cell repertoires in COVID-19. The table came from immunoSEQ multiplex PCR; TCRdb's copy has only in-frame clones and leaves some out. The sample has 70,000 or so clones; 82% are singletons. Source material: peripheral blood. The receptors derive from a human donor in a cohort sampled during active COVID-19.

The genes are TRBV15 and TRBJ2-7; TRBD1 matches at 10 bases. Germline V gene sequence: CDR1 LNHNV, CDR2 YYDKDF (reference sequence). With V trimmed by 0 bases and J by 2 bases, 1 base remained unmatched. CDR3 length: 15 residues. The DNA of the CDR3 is TGTGCCACCAGCAGAGAAGGGACAGGGGCCTACGAGCAGTACTTC. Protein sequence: CATSREGTGAYEQYF.

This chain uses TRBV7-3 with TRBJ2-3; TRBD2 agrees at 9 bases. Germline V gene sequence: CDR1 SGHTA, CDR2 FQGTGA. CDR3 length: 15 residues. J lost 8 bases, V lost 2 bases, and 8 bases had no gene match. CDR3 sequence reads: CASSLGSGGRSTQYF. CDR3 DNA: TGTGCCAGCAGCTTAGGGAGCGGGGGGCGGTCTACGCAGTATTTT.

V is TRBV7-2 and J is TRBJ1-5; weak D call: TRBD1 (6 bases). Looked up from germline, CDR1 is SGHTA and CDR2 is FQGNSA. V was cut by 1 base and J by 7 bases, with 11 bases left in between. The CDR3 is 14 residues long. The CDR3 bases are TGTGCCAGCAGCTTAGAGCGGACAGAACAGCCCCAGCATTTT. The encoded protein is CASSLERTEQPQHF.

The CDR3 DNA reads as TGTGCCAGCAGCCCGGACAGGAGCTATGGCTACACCTTC. Protein: CASSPDRSYGYTF. The gene calls are TRBV7-2 and TRBJ1-2; 7 nucleotides line up with TRBD1. Germline V gene sequence: CDR1 SGHTA, CDR2 FQGNSA. Losses at the gene ends were 5 bases for V and 4 bases for J; bases not matched to a gene: 4. The CDR3 spans 13 residues.

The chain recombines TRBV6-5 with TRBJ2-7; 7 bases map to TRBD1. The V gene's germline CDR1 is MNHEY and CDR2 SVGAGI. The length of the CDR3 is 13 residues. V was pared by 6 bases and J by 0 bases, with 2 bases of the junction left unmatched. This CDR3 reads CASRGQASYEQYF. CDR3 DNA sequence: TGTGCCAGCAGAGGACAGGCCTCCTACGAGCAGTACTTC.

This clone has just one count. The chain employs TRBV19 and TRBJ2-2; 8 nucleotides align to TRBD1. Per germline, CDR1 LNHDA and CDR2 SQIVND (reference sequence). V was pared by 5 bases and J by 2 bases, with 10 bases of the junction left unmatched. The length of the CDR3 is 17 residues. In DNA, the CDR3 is TGTGCCAGTAGTCCGATAGCAGGGGGCCCCAACACCGGGGAGCTGTTTTTT. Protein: CASSPIAGGPNTGELFF.

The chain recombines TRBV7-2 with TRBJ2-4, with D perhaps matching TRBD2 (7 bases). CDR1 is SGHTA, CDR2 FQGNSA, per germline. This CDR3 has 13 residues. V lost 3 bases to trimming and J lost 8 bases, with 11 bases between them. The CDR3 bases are TGTGCCAGCAGCTTCAGGGGAGGGGACATTCAGTACTTC. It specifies CASSFRGGDIQYF. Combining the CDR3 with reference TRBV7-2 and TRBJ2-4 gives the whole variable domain GAGVSQSPSNKVTEKGKDVELRCDPISGHTALYWYRQSLGQGLEFLIYFQGNSAPDKSGLPSDRFSAERTGGSVSTLTIQRTQQEDSAVYLCASSFRGGDIQYFGAGTRLSVL.

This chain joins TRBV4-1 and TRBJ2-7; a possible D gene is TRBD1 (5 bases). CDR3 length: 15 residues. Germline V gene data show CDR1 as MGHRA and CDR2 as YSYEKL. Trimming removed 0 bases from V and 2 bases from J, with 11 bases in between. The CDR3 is CASSQELGLPYEQYF. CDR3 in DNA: TGCGCCAGCAGCCAAGAACTGGGGCTGCCCTACGAGCAGTACTTC.

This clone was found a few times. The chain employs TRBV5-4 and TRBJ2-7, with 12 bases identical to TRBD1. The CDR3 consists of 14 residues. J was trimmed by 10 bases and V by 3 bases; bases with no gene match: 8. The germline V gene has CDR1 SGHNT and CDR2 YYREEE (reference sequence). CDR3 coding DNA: TGTGCCAGCAGCTCCGGGACAGGGGGCGCGGGACAGTACTTC. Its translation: CASSSGTGGAGQYF. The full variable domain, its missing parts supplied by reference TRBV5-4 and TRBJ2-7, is ETGVTQSPTHLIKTRGQQVTLRCSSQSGHNTVSWYQQALGQGPQFIFQYYREEENGRGNFPPRFSGLQFPNYSSELNVNALELDDSALYLCASSSGTGGAGQYFGPGTRLTVT.

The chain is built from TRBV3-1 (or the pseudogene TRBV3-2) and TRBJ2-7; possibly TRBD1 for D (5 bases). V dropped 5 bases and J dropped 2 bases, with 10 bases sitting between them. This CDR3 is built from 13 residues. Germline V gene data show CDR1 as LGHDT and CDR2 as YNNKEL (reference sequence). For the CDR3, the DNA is TGTGCCAGCAGCAGGGGCAGTACCTACGAGCAGTACTTC. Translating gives CASSRGSTYEQYF.

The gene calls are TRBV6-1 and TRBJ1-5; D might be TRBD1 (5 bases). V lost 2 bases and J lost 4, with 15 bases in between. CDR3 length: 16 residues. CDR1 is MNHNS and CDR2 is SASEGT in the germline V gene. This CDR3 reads CASSEQGREANQPQHF. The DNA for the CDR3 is TGTGCCAGCAGTGAACAGGGCAGGGAGGCAAATCAGCCCCAGCATTTT.

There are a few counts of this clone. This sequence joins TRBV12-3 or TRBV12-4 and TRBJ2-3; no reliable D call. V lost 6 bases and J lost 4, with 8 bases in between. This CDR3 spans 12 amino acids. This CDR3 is CASSLTADTQYF. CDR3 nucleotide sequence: TGTGCCAGCAGCCTCACGGCAGATACGCAGTATTTT.

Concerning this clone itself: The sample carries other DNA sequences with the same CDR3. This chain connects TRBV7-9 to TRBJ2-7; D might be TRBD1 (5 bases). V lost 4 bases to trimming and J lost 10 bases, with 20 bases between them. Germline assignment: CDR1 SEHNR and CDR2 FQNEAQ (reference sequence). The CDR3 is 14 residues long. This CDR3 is CASSSTRDWGEQYF. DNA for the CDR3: TGTGCCAGCAGCTCCACCAGGGATTGGGGCGAACAGTACTTC.

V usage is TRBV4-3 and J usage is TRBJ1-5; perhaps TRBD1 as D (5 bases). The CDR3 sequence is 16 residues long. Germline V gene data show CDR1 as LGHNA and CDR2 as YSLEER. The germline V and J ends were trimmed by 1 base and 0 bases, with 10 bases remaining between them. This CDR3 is CASSQVAGNSNQPQHF. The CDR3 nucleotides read TGCGCCAGCAGCCAAGTGGCAGGGAATAGCAATCAGCCCCAGCATTTT.

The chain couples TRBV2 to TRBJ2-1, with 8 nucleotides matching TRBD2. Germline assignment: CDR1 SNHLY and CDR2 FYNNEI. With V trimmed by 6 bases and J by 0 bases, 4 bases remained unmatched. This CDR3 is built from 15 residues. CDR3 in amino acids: CASRPGTSSYNEQFF. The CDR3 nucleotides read TGTGCCAGCAGGCCGGGGACTAGCTCCTACAATGAGCAGTTCTTC.

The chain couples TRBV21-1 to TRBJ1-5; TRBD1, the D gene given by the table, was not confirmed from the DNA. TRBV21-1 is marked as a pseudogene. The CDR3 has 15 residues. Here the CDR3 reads CASSKGDSHNQPQHF. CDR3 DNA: TGTGCCAGCAGCAAGGGGGACAGCCACAATCAGCCCCAGCATTTT.

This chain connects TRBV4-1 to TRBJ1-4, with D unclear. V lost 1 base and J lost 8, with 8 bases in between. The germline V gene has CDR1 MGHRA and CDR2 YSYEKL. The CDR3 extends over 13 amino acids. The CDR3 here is CASSQVMEEKLFF. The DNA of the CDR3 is TGCGCCAGCAGCCAAGTTATGGAGGAAAAACTGTTTTTT.

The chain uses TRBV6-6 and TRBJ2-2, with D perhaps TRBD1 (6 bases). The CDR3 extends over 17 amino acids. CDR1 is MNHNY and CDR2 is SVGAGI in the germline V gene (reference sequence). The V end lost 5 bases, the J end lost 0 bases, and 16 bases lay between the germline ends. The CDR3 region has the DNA TGTGCCAGCAGTCCCCCACAGGGCCCCGCGAACACCGGGGAGCTGTTTTTT. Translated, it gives CASSPPQGPANTGELFF.

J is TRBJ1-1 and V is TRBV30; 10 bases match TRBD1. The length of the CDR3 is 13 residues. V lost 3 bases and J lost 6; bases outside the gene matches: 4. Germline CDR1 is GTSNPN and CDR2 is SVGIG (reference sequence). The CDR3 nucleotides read TGTGCCTGGAGAGGGACAGGGGTATCTGAAGCTTTCTTT. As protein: CAWRGTGVSEAFF.

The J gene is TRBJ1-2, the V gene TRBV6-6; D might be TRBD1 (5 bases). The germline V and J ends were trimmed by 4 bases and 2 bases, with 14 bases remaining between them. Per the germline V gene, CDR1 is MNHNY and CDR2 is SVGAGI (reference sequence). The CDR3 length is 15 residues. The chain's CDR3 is CASSLDSYVNYGYTF. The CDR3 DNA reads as TGTGCCAGCAGTTTAGACAGTTACGTAAACTATGGCTACACCTTC.

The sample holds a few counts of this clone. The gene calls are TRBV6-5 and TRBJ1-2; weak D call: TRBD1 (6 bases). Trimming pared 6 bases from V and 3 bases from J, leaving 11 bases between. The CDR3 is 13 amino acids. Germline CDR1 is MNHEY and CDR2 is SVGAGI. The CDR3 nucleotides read TGTGCCAGCAGGATGGACAGAGACTATGGCTACACCTTC. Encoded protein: CASRMDRDYGYTF.

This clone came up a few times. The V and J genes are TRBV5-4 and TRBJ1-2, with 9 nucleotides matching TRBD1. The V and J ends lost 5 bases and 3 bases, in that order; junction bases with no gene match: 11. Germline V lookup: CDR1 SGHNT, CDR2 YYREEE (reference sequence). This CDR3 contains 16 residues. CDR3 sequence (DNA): TGTGCCAGCAGTGAAAGCGGGACAGGGACCTACTATGGCTACACCTTC. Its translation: CASSESGTGTYYGYTF.

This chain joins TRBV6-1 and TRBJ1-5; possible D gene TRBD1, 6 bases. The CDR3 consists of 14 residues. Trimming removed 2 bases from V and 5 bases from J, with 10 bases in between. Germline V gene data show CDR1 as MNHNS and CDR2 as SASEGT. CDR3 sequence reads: CASSEQGRYQPQHF. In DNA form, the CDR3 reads TGTGCCAGCAGTGAACAGGGGCGATATCAGCCCCAGCATTTT.

DNA of the CDR3: TGTGCCATCAGTGAGGTGGGGGGGCACCAAGAGACCCAGTACTTC. It is translated as CAISEVGGHQETQYF. The chain links TRBV10-3 to TRBJ2-5; D is possibly TRBD2 (7 bases). Germline values: CDR1 ENHRY, CDR2 SYGVKD. The CDR3 is made up of 15 amino acids. Trimming cost V 2 bases and J 0 bases, with 10 bases left between them.

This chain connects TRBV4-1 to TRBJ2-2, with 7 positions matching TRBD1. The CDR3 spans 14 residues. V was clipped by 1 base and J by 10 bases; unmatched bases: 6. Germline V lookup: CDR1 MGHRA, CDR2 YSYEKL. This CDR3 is CASSQGQGSEELFF. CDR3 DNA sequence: TGCGCCAGCAGCCAAGGACAGGGCAGTGAGGAGCTGTTTTTT.